This T cell receptor (beta chain) was sequenced for a study of T-cell memory formation after mild COVID-19. Sample barcodes and UMIs were carried by the TCR alpha and TCR beta cDNA libraries that 5'RACE generated with constant-segment primers. A single record per CDR3 protein comes from TCRdb applying MiXCR to the 5' RACE reads. Among roughly 180,000 distinct CDR3 sequences, approximately 17% were seen once, and the ten largest hold 3.5% to 5%. From germline, CDR1 is LGHNA and CDR2 YSLEER. V was trimmed by 4 bases and J by 7 bases, leaving 16 bases between them. The CDR3 extends over 15 amino acids. The rearrangement links TRBV4-3 to TRBJ1-4; D possibly corresponds to TRBD1 (6 bases). The specimen sequenced was PBMCs or a T cell subset sorted from them (not recorded which). The TCR sequence derives from a man younger than 35 who had mild COVID-19 (a few samples of this study predate the infection). Cell type and time point are not known. The chain's CDR3 is CASSPRSGGGEKLFF. The CDR3 DNA sequence: TGCGCCAGCAGCCCTCGCTCAGGAGGGGGTGAAAAACTGTTTTTT.